The 15 T cell receptor beta chains listed next were all sequenced from one sample in a study of blood T cell repertoires in COVID-19. This table comes from immunoSEQ multiplex PCR, and its TCRdb copy is limited to in-frame clones, with some not included. Here the sample spans roughly 240,000 clones, 82% being singletons. Material for sequencing was peripheral blood. All receptors come from an elderly woman with acute or convalescent COVID-19.

The chain is built from TRBV9 and TRBJ2-5; 9 bases fit TRBD1. After removal of 2 bases from V and 4 bases from J, the junction contained 6 bases not matched to a gene. This CDR3 is built from 15 residues. The germline V gene has CDR1 SGDLS and CDR2 YYNGEE. For the CDR3, the DNA is TGTGCCAGCAGCGTCTACAGGGGGCGCGGAGAGACCCAGTACTTC. This translates into CASSVYRGRGETQYF.

The V gene is TRBV6-6, the J gene TRBJ2-7, with D possibly TRBD1 on 6 matching bases. V was cut by 2 bases and J by 2 bases, with 13 bases left in between. The germline CDR1 and CDR2 sequences are MNHNY and SVGAGI (reference sequence). This CDR3 has 15 residues. CDR3: CASSYDRGKTYEQYF. The CDR3 DNA is TGTGCCAGCAGTTACGATAGGGGGAAGACCTACGAGCAGTACTTC.

The rearrangement uses TRBV4-3 and TRBJ1-6, with 10 bases fitting TRBD1. V shed 4 bases and J 10 bases; nucleotides not matched to a gene: 10. CDR1 LGHNA and CDR2 YSLEER come from the germline V gene. This CDR3 spans 16 amino acids. The CDR3 loop is CASSRNPGTGDSPLHF. DNA of the CDR3: TGCGCCAGCAGCCGAAACCCCGGGACAGGGGACTCACCCCTCCACTTT.

The chain joins TRBV7-3 to TRBJ2-1; the match to TRBD2 covers 8 bases. The CDR3 spans 15 residues. The germline V gene encodes CDR1 SGHTA and CDR2 FQGTGA. V shed 6 bases, J shed 5 bases, and the junction held 9 bases outside the gene matches. The CDR3 DNA follows: TGTGCCAGCAGGAAAGCGGGGGTACGGGACAATGAGCAGTTCTTC. This encodes CASRKAGVRDNEQFF.

This clone was seen only once. V is TRBV28 and J is TRBJ2-1; 7 bases line up with TRBD2. Germline V gene lookup returns CDR1 MDHEN and CDR2 SYDVKM. J was trimmed by 3 bases and V by 5 bases; bases with no gene match: 10. The CDR3 is made up of 16 amino acids. The chain's CDR3 is CASSTSTSVVYNEQFF. The CDR3 nucleotides are TGTGCCAGCAGTACCTCAACTAGCGTGGTCTACAATGAGCAGTTCTTC.

The rearrangement joins TRBV7-2 to TRBJ1-2; D is possibly TRBD1 (6 bases). This CDR3 contains 14 residues. Germline CDR1 and CDR2: SGHTA and FQGNSA. Between the trimmed V and J ends, which lost 4 bases and 2 bases, there was a span of 11 bases. CDR3 coding DNA: TGTGCCAGCAGCTCCGGGACAAAAAACTATGGCTACACCTTC. This sequence encodes CASSSGTKNYGYTF.

This chain joins TRBV27 and TRBJ2-7; 9 positions match TRBD1. After removal of 5 bases from V and 4 bases from J, the junction contained 9 bases not matched to a gene. The CDR3 runs to 15 residues. The germline V gene encodes CDR1 MNHEY and CDR2 SMNVEV (reference sequence). The DNA of the CDR3 is TGTGCCAGCAGTACATCTCGGACAGGGGCTTACGAGCAGTACTTC. Its translation is CASSTSRTGAYEQYF.

V and J are TRBV7-8 and TRBJ1-4; D not certain. V lost 8 bases and J lost 0, with 13 bases in between. This CDR3 has 15 amino acids. Germline-derived CDR1 and CDR2 are SGHVS and FQNEAQ. CDR3 DNA sequence: TGTGCCAGCGGCCATGACACGGCAACTAATGAAAAACTGTTTTTT. This encodes CASGHDTATNEKLFF.

V gene TRBV5-6 combines with J gene TRBJ1-2, with 8 bases fitting TRBD1. The CDR3 covers 13 residues. Trimming cost V 7 bases and J 4 bases; bases outside gene matches: 6. Germline V lookup: CDR1 SGHDT, CDR2 YYEEEE. This CDR3 reads CASEHGQGYGYTF. The CDR3 bases are TGTGCCAGCGAACACGGACAGGGCTATGGCTACACCTTC. The full variable domain, its missing parts supplied by reference TRBV5-6 and TRBJ1-2, is DAGVTQSPTHLIKTRGQQVTLRCSPKSGHDTVSWYQQALGQGPQFIFQYYEEEERQRGNFPDRFSGHQFPNYSSELNVNALLLGDSALYLCASEHGQGYGYTFGSGTRLTVV.

A word on this clone: Other nucleotide sequences from this sample produce the same CDR3. The rearrangement uses TRBV29-1 and TRBJ1-5; weak D call: TRBD1 (6 bases). The CDR3 runs 13 residues. Deletions cut 4 bases from V and 3 bases from J, with 10 bases between. Per the germline V gene, CDR1 is SQVTM and CDR2 is ANQGSEA. CDR3 DNA sequence: TGCAGCGTTGGAGACAGGCTCAATCAGCCCCAGCATTTT. Protein sequence: CSVGDRLNQPQHF.

V and J are TRBV11-1 and TRBJ1-4; 7 nucleotides agree with TRBD1. After removal of 3 bases from V and 2 bases from J, the junction contained 3 bases not matched to a gene. The CDR3 sequence is 15 residues long. CDR1 and CDR2 from the germline V gene are SGHAT and FQDESV (reference sequence). The CDR3 is CASSFRQGTNEKLFF. The CDR3 DNA reads as TGTGCCAGCAGCTTCCGACAGGGTACTAATGAAAAACTGTTTTTT.

The V call is TRBV24-1, the J call TRBJ2-3; TRBD2 might be the D (6 bases). The germline V gene has CDR1 KGHDR and CDR2 SFDVKD. V was shortened by 5 bases and J by 2 bases, with 16 bases between the two germline ends. The CDR3 covers 16 residues. The CDR3 here is CATSAHTTGVTDTQYF. The CDR3 DNA reads TGTGCCACCAGTGCCCATACGACGGGGGTCACAGATACGCAGTATTTT.

Only a few counts were recorded for this clone. The chain carries TRBV5-4 and TRBJ2-1, with 11 bases identical to TRBD2. The CDR3 extends over 15 amino acids. Trimming removed 4 bases from V and 7 bases from J; junction bases left unmatched: 7. Germline V gives CDR1 SGHNT, CDR2 YYREEE (reference sequence). CDR3 coding DNA: TGTGCCAGCAGCGCGCTAGCGGGGGGTAATAATGAGCAGTTCTTC. It codes for CASSALAGGNNEQFF. The full variable domain, its missing parts supplied by reference TRBV5-4 and TRBJ2-1, is ETGVTQSPTHLIKTRGQQVTLRCSSQSGHNTVSWYQQALGQGPQFIFQYYREEENGRGNFPPRFSGLQFPNYSSELNVNALELDDSALYLCASSALAGGNNEQFFGPGTRLTVL.

The V and J genes are TRBV7-3 and TRBJ2-2, with D tentatively TRBD2 (7 bases). The germline V and J ends were trimmed by 5 bases and 7 bases, with 17 bases remaining between them. The V gene's germline CDR1 is SGHTA and CDR2 FQGTGA. This CDR3 has 15 amino acids. The CDR3 region is CASSTGPTSNGELFF. Here the CDR3 DNA reads TGTGCCAGCAGCACAGGGCCGACTAGCAACGGGGAGCTGTTTTTT.

The chain has TRBV7-9 and TRBJ2-1; the D gene is possibly TRBD2 (7 bases). CDR3 length equals 15 residues. V lost 5 bases and J 5 bases, leaving 16 bases between the germline ends. From germline, CDR1 is SEHNR and CDR2 FQNEAQ (reference sequence). CDR3 nucleotide sequence: TGTGCCAGCAGCGGCTCCGGGGGGCCGAACAATGAGCAGTTCTTC. This sequence encodes CASSGSGGPNNEQFF.